The entry below gives a single TCR beta chain sequence along with its context. Its cognate antigen is unknown. CDR1 is SGHTA and CDR2 is FQGNSA in the germline V gene. The CDR3 runs to 13 residues. Trimming cost V 5 bases and J 2 bases, with 10 bases left between them. This sample is drawn from a study of T cell repertoires in cytomegalovirus infection. For the study at large: Indications of both CMV infection and matching HLA type were provided by public TCR beta signatures.

Study-level findings and limits: The study found HLA-C-restricted CMV-specific TCR beta clonotypes dominating the ex vivo response. Cumulative frequency (of public TCR beta family members) identified carriers of CMV plus the relevant HLA.

TCRdb re-analysed the reads in MiXCR, keeping a single row per CDR3 protein. The table lists 160,000 or so distinct CDR3 sequences, approximately 17% of them singletons. The clonotype originates from a human donor in good health (CMV status not recorded). Some clones in this sample may be carry-over from other donors' samples. The genes are TRBV7-2 and TRBJ2-7; no firm D call. The sample was CD8+ T cells from PBMCs. The CDR3 loop is CASSPPQPYEQYF. DNA for the CDR3: TGTGCCAGCAGCCCACCCCAGCCCTACGAGCAGTACTTC.